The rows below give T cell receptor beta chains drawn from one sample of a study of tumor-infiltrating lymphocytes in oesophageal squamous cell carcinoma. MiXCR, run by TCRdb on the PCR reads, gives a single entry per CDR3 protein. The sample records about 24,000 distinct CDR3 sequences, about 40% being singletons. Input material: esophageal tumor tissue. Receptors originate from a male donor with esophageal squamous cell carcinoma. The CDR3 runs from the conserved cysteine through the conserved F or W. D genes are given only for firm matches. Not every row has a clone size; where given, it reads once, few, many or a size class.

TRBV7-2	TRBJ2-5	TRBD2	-	TGTGCCAGCAGCGAAAGGGGACTAGTCAGCTTCAATGAGCAGTACTTC	CASSERGLVSFNEQYF
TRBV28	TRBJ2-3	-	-	TGTGCCAGCAGTCGCCCGTGGGTAACCGTCACAGATACGCAGTATTTT	CASSRPWVTVTDTQYF
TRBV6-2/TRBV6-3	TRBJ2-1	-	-	TGTGCCAGCCTCACCGGGACGGGTAGGGATGAGCAGTTCTTC	CASLTGTGRDEQFF
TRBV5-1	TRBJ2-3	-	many	TGCGCCAGCAGCTTGATAGGGACGGACTTGCGCACGCAGTATTTT	CASSLIGTDLRTQYF
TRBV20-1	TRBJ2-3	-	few	TGCAGTGCTAGAGATCAGACTAGACCTAGTAGCGCAGATACGCAGTATTTT	CSARDQTRPSSADTQYF
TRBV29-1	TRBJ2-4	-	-	TGCAGCGTCACACCGGCGGGGAAAAACATTCAGTACTTC	CSVTPAGKNIQYF
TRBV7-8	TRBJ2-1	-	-	TGTGCCAGCAGCTTACCGGGAGACTACAATGAGCAGTTCTTC	CASSLPGDYNEQFF
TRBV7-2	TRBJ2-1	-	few	TGTGCCAGCAGCTTAGGGGAGCTTGAGCAGTTCTTC	CASSLGELEQFF
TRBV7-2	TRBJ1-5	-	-	TGTGCCAGCACCCTCCACCTAAATCAGCCCCAGCATTTT	CASTLHLNQPQHF
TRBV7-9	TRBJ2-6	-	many	-	CASSPDLRFGWLHLRF
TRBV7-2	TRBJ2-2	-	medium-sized	TGTGCCAGCAGCTTAGACCGGGGGGCGCAAGGGGAGCTGTTTTTT	CASSLDRGAQGELFF
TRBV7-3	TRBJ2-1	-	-	TGTGCCAGCAGCTTAACTGTAAGCTCCTACAATGAGCAGTTCTTC	CASSLTVSSYNEQFF
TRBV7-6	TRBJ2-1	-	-	TGTGCCAGCAGCTTAGACAGGGCGAGCTCCTACAATGAGCAGTTCTTC	CASSLDRASSYNEQFF
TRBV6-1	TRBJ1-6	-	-	TGTGCCAGCAGTTCTCTCCCCGGACTGGGCCATGAGCAGTACTTT	CASSSLPGLGHEQYF
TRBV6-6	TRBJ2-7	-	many	TGTGCCAGCAGTTACACCGGGCCCCCCCACTACGAGCAGTACTTC	CASSYTGPPHYEQYF
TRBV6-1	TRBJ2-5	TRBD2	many	TGTGCCAGCAGTCGGACGACTAGCGGGAGGGGGGAGACCCAGTACTTC	CASSRTTSGRGETQYF
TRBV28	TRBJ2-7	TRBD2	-	TGTGCCAGCAGCCCCCGTATAGCGGGATATCCCTACGAGCAGTACTTC	CASSPRIAGYPYEQYF
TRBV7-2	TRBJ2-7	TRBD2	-	TGTGCCAGCAGCGGAAGCGGACTAGCGGGAGCCCACGAGCAGTACTTC	CASSGSGLAGAHEQYF
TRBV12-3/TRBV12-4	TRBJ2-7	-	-	TGTGCCAGCAGTTCAGTTAATGAAGGGACAATCTACGAGCAGTACTTC	CASSSVNEGTIYEQYF
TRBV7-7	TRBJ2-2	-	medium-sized	TGTGCTAGCAGCTTGGACGGAGCGAACACCGGGGAGCTGTTTTTT	CASSLDGANTGELFF
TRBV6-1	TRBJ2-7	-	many	TGTGCCAGCAGTGCTTTCGGGTCCTACGAGCAGTACTTC	CASSAFGSYEQYF
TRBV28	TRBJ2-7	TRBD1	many	TGTGCCAGCACTTCAACAGGGGACTCCTACGAGCAGTACTTC	CASTSTGDSYEQYF
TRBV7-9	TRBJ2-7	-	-	TGTGCCAGCGAGGACAGAACAGCCTACGAGCAGTACTTC	CASEDRTAYEQYF
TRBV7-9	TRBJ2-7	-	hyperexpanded	TGTGCCAGCAGCTTAGGGCTCACCCCGGACGAGCAGTACTTC	CASSLGLTPDEQYF
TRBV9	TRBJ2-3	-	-	TGTGCCAGCAGCGTAGCCTTGGGGGCGGGAGGCACAGATACGCAGTATTTT	CASSVALGAGGTDTQYF
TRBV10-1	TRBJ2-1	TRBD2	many	TGCGCCAGCAGTGAGGCTAGCGGGCCCTCCTACAATGAGCAGTTCTTC	CASSEASGPSYNEQFF
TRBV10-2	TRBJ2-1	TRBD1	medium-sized	TGCGCCAGCAGGACAGGGGTTTACAATGAGCAGTTCTTC	CASRTGVYNEQFF
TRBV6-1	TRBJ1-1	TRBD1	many	TGTGCCAGCAGTTTCGGACAGGGAAGTACTGAAGCTTTCTTT	CASSFGQGSTEAFF
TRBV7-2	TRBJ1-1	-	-	TGTGCCAGCAGCCTTATGCATAAGAACACTGAAGCTTTCTTT	CASSLMHKNTEAFF
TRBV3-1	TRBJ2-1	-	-	TGTGCCAGCAGCCAAAGTCCCGGGGCGGAGCAGTTCTTC	CASSQSPGAEQFF
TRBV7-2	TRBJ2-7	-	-	TGTGCCAGCAGCTTATCCCTCCGATCCTACGAGCAGTACTTC	CASSLSLRSYEQYF
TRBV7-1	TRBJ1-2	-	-	TGTGCCAGCAGCGCGGACGCGGAGGGCTACACCTTC	CASSADAEGYTF
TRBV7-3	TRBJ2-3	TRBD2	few	TGTGCCAGCAGCTTAACAGCGACTAGCGGGAGTGGGACAGATACGCAGTATTTT	CASSLTATSGSGTDTQYF
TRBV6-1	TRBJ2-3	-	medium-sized	TGTGCCAGCAGTGAAGCAATATCGCCTACGCAGTATTTT	CASSEAISPTQYF
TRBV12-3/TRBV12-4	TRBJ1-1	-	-	TGTGCCAGCACCAAACTTGGATACACTGAAGCTTTCTTT	CASTKLGYTEAFF
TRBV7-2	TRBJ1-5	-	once	TGTGCCAGCATCTACAGGGCAGGTCAGCCCCAGCATTTT	CASIYRAGQPQHF
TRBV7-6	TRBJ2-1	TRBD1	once	TGTGCTAGCAGCTTAGCGTCGACAGGGTACGAGACCCAGTTCTTC	CASSLASTGYETQFF
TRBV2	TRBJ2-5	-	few	TGTGCCAGCAGTTACACAGGGGGGGATGAGCAGTACTTC	CASSYTGGDEQYF
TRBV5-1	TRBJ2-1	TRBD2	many	TGCGCCAGCAGCTGGACTAGCGGGAGCGTTAATGAGCAGTTCTTC	CASSWTSGSVNEQFF
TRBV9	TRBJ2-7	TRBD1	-	TGTGCCAGCAGCGTTTCCGGGACAGACTCTTACGAGCAGTACTTC	CASSVSGTDSYEQYF